This TCR beta chain appears in the sequencing data of a study of T cells after yellow fever vaccination. MiXCR, run by TCRdb on the 5' RACE reads, gives a single entry per CDR3 protein. Seen here are 120,000 or so distinct CDR3 sequences, 13% to 15% observed once, and the top ten hold roughly 45%. J was trimmed by 9 bases and V by 1 base; bases with no gene match: 9. Per germline, CDR1 DFQATT and CDR2 SNEGSKA (reference sequence). This CDR3 spans 15 amino acids. The clonotype originates from a man aged 18 to 30 who received the YFV17D yellow fever vaccine. This sequence joins TRBV20-1 and TRBJ2-1, with 10 bases identical to TRBD2. The specimen was CD8+ T cells sorted from PBMCs, collected 5 days after the yellow fever booster vaccination. CDR3 loop: CSARGEAGGAFEQFF. The CDR3 DNA follows: TGCAGTGCTAGAGGTGAAGCGGGGGGGGCATTTGAGCAGTTCTTC.